This T cell receptor beta chain was observed in a study of early T cells in non-severe SARS-CoV-2 infection. Study context: Sequencing of bulk RNA from unsorted whole blood was done, without chain pairing.

Unique molecular identifiers were affixed to single, distinct cDNA molecules. TCRdb analysed the 5' RACE reads with MiXCR anew, one entry per CDR3 protein. The table has 15,000 to 20,000 distinct CDR3 sequences, 4.5% to 6% seen once. V lost 1 base to trimming and J lost 5 bases, with 8 bases between them. Germline CDR1 SGHVS, CDR2 FQNEAQ. The CDR3 consists of 13 residues. This clonotype was recorded many times. The antigen remains unidentified. General study results and limits: Private and CD4 specificities were missed by VDJdb matching, skewed to anti-spike CD8.

Sequencing was performed on whole blood, taken at baseline. The TCR originated in an adult who was a healthcare worker with PCR-confirmed SARS-CoV-2 infection or an uninfected control (not recorded which). The chain has TRBV7-8 and TRBJ1-1; D gene uncertain. The CDR3 DNA follows: TGTGCCAGCAGCTTAGGGGGTCAGACTGAAGCTTTCTTT. The encoded protein is CASSLGGQTEAFF.